This TCR beta chain was recorded in a study of T cell responses to AZD1222 COVID-19 vaccine. Produced via immunoSEQ multiplex PCR; TCRdb's table is partial and in-frame only. Among about 55,000 clones listed, about 85% were seen once. The CDR3 extends over 15 amino acids. The V end lost 10 bases, the J end lost 7 bases, and 23 bases lay between the germline ends. Per the germline V gene, CDR1 is LNHDA and CDR2 is SQIVND (reference sequence). This clone is a singleton in its sample. This rearrangement joins TRBV19 to TRBJ1-5; TRBD1 is a possible D gene (6 bases). This TCR came from an adult in good health. Sequenced here: peripheral blood, sampled on day 0 of AZD1222 vaccination. The CDR3 reads CATRVGHRVWQPQHF. CDR3 bases: TGTGCCACCAGAGTAGGCCACAGGGTCTGGCAGCCCCAGCATTTT.